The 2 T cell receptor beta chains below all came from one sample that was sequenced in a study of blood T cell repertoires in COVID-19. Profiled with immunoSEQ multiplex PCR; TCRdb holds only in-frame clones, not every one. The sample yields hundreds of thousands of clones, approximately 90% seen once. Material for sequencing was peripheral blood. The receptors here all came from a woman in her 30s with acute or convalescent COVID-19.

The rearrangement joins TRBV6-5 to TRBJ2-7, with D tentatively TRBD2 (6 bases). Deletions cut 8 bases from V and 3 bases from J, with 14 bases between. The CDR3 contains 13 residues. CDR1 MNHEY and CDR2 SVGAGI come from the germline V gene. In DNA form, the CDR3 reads TGTGCCAGCTCCCCCGGGAGCCACTACGAGCAGTACTTC. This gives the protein CASSPGSHYEQYF.

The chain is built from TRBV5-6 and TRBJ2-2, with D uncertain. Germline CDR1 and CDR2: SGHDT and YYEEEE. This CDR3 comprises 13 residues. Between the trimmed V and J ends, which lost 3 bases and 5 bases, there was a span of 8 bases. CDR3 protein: CASSSIATGELFF. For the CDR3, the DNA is TGTGCCAGCAGCTCGATAGCTACCGGGGAGCTGTTTTTT.